These 14 T cell receptor beta chains originate from one sample sequenced in a study of T cells after yellow fever vaccination. TCRdb reprocessed the 5' RACE reads via MiXCR and lists one record per CDR3 protein. The sample has a few hundred thousand distinct CDR3 sequences; 6.8% are singletons. The specimen comprised PBMCs, sampled around 45 days after the first yellow fever vaccination. Every receptor here comes from a man younger than 35 who received the YFV17D yellow fever vaccine.

This clonotype appeared a few times. The chain employs TRBV2 and TRBJ1-5; D remains ambiguous. The CDR3 is 12 amino acids. The V gene's germline CDR1 is SNHLY and CDR2 FYNNEI. Trimming took 4 bases from V and 9 from J, leaving 10 bases between them. CDR3 DNA: TGTGCCAGCAGTGGCGGCCCATCGCCCCAGCATTTT. Encoded protein: CASSGGPSPQHF.

The J gene is TRBJ1-1, the V gene TRBV4-2; D is unclear. Germline V gene sequence: CDR1 LGHNA, CDR2 YNFKEQ. This CDR3 region has 15 residues. V was pared by 0 bases and J by 11 bases, with 19 bases between. The CDR3 here is CASSQEWATSSGAFF. As DNA, the CDR3 is TGTGCCAGCAGCCAAGAATGGGCCACCAGCTCCGGGGCTTTCTTT.

The chain couples TRBV18 to TRBJ2-7; 8 bases line up with TRBD1. The CDR3 contains 14 residues. Germline CDR1 KGHSH, CDR2 LQKENI. The V and J ends lost 5 bases and 0 bases, in that order; junction bases with no gene match: 3. In DNA, the CDR3 is TGTGCCAGCTCAGGCGGGACAGGCTCCTACGAGCAGTACTTC. It is translated as CASSGGTGSYEQYF.

This clonotype was seen many times. This chain uses TRBV27 with TRBJ2-5, with TRBD2 matching over 7 bases. This CDR3 has 14 residues. Germline loops: CDR1 MNHEY, CDR2 SMNVEV (reference sequence). The trim removed 6 bases at V and 5 bases at J, leaving 9 bases unmatched. The CDR3 bases are TGTGCCAGCAGACGAGCGGGGAGAGGCGAGACCCAGTACTTC. This translates into CASRRAGRGETQYF.

This clonotype showed up just a few times. The chain couples TRBV6-1 to TRBJ1-2; 7 bases map to TRBD1. The germline V gene has CDR1 MNHNS and CDR2 SASEGT. CDR3 length: 14 residues. Trimming took 4 bases from V and 5 from J; bases not matched to a gene: 7. The CDR3 loop is CASSGQEGAYGYTF. Here the CDR3 DNA reads TGTGCCAGCAGTGGACAGGAGGGGGCTTATGGCTACACCTTC.

This clonotype was seen ten or more times. The genes are TRBV5-1 and TRBJ2-1; 7 nucleotides agree with TRBD2. The CDR3 contains 13 residues. The germline V gene has CDR1 SGHRS and CDR2 YFSETQ. Trimming took 2 bases from V and 6 from J; bases not matched to a gene: 2. CDR3 residues: CASSFREVNEQFF. The DNA of the CDR3 is TGCGCCAGCAGCTTTCGGGAGGTCAATGAGCAGTTCTTC.

Only a few counts were recorded for this clonotype. The chain couples TRBV12-3 or TRBV12-4 to TRBJ2-2, with 7 positions matching TRBD1. V was clipped by 7 bases and J by 6 bases; unmatched bases: 14. CDR3 length: 16 amino acids. CDR3 region: CASTATGTAVPGELFF. Written as DNA, the CDR3 is TGTGCCAGCACCGCTACCGGGACAGCAGTTCCCGGGGAGCTGTTTTTT.

The chain links TRBV6-4 to TRBJ1-1, with D hard to call. The CDR3 extends over 13 amino acids. CDR1 is MRHNA and CDR2 is SNTAGT in the germline V gene. Trimming pared 4 bases from V and 7 bases from J, leaving 13 bases between. Here the CDR3 DNA reads TGTGCCAGCAGTGTGGCGGGTTCGGTTGAAGCTTTCTTT. Its translation is CASSVAGSVEAFF.

The J gene is TRBJ2-5, the V gene TRBV10-3, with TRBD1 matching over 12 bases. The CDR3 spans 16 residues. Trimming removed 7 bases from V and 4 bases from J; junction bases left unmatched: 10. The germline CDR1 and CDR2 sequences are ENHRY and SYGVKD. CDR3 residues: CAITPGTGGRGETQYF. CDR3 DNA sequence: TGTGCCATCACCCCCGGGACAGGGGGCCGGGGAGAGACCCAGTACTTC.

This clonotype turned up a few times. This chain connects TRBV5-4 to TRBJ2-5; 9 nucleotides agree with TRBD1. J was trimmed by 1 base and V by 5 bases; bases with no gene match: 6. The CDR3 spans 15 residues. The germline gives CDR1 SGHNT, CDR2 YYREEE (reference sequence). The CDR3 DNA reads as TGTGCCAGCAGAGTACAGGACAGGGGCCAAGAGACCCAGTACTTC. Its translation: CASRVQDRGQETQYF.

The V gene is TRBV28, the J gene TRBJ2-7; TRBD1 might be the D (5 bases). With 5 bases removed from V and 3 bases from J, the gap between germline ends came to 23 bases. The CDR3 is 17 residues long. The germline gives CDR1 MDHEN, CDR2 SYDVKM. The chain's CDR3 is CASSLDPVKFGHYEQYV. In DNA, the CDR3 is TGTGCCAGCAGTCTTGACCCTGTTAAATTTGGACACTACGAGCAGTACGTC.

This clonotype was counted between two and nine times. This chain joins TRBV7-4 and TRBJ2-3, with no clear D. V lost 6 bases to trimming and J lost 4 bases, with 11 bases between them. Germline-derived CDR1 and CDR2 are SGHVT and SQSDAQ. The CDR3 length is 13 residues. The CDR3 DNA sequence: TGTGCCAGCAGACCCTTGAGCGCAGATACGCAGTATTTT. Translating gives CASRPLSADTQYF.

There are a few counts of this clonotype. The chain recombines TRBV20-1 with TRBJ2-3; no definite D call. Germline loops: CDR1 DFQATT, CDR2 SNEGSKA (reference sequence). The CDR3 runs 12 residues. V dropped 0 bases and J dropped 2 bases, with 3 bases sitting between them. The CDR3 loop is CSARDPTDTQYF. CDR3 coding DNA: TGCAGTGCTAGAGACCCCACAGATACGCAGTATTTT.

This clonotype has only a few counts. This chain uses TRBV4-2 with TRBJ2-5, with 15 bases matching TRBD2. CDR3 length: 17 amino acids. The germline CDR1 and CDR2 sequences are LGHNA and YNFKEQ. V shed 4 bases and J 5 bases; nucleotides not matched to a gene: 8. This chain's CDR3 is CASSPGTSGGLQETQYF. Written as DNA, the CDR3 is TGTGCCAGCAGCCCAGGGACTAGCGGGGGGCTACAGGAGACCCAGTACTTC.